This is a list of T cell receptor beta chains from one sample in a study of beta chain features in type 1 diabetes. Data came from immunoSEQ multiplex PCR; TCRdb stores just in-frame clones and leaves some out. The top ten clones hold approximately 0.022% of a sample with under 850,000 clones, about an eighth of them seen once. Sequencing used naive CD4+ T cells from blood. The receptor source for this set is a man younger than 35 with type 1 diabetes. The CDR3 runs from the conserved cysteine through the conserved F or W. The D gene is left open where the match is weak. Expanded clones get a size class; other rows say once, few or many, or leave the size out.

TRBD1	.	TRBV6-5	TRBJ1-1	TGTGCCAGCACCATGACAGGGAGCACTGAAGCTTTCTTT	CASTMTGSTEAFF
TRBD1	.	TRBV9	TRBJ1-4	TGTGCCAGCAGCGTCGACAGGGGTGGGGAAAAACTGTTTTTT	CASSVDRGGEKLFF
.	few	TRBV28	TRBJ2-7	TGTGCCAGCACTCCAAAACCCCCTAGCTCCTACGAGCAGTACTTC	CASTPKPPSSYEQYF
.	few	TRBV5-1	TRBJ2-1	TGCGCCAGCAGCTTGGGTTTTGAGCAGTTCTTC	CASSLGFEQFF
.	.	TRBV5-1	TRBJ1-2	TGCGCCAGCAGCTTGGAGGCAGGGTTAGGCTACACCTTC	CASSLEAGLGYTF
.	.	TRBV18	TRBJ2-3	TGTGCCAGCTCACCACTGGGGACTCAAGATACGCAGTATTTT	CASSPLGTQDTQYF
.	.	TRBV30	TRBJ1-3	TGTGCCGTGACCGGGATGAGAAACACCATATATTTT	CAVTGMRNTIYF
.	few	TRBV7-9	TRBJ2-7	TGTGCCAGCGCTAGTGAAACCTACGAGCAGTACTTC	CASASETYEQYF
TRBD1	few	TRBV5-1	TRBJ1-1	TGCGCCAGCACCCCGGGGAGGACAGGGCCGAACACTGAAGCTTTCTTT	CASTPGRTGPNTEAFF
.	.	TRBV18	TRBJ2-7	TGTGCCAGCACAAAGGGAGCGGCGGACGAGCAGTACTTC	CASTKGAADEQYF
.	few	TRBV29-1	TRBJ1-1	TGCAGCGTTCGAGGAAGGCTCATGAACACTGAAGCTTTCTTT	CSVRGRLMNTEAFF
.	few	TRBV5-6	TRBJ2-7	TGTGCCAGCACCTCAAGACCCCGCGACGAGCAGTACTTC	CASTSRPRDEQYF
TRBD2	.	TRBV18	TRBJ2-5	TGTGCCAGCTCACGCCTCACTAGCGGCCAAGAGACCCAGTACTTC	CASSRLTSGQETQYF
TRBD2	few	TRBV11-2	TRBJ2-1	TGTGCCAGCAGCCCACGGGGAGGGAATGAGCAGTTCTTC	CASSPRGGNEQFF
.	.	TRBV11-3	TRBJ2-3	TGTGCCAGCAGCCCGAGAGGTCCGGGGACTGAGGTATCAGATACGCAGTATTTT	CASSPRGPGTEVSDTQYF
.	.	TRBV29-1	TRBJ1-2	TGCAGCGTGGTAACTCGACTTGGCTATGGCTACACCTTC	CSVVTRLGYGYTF
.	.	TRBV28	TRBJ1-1	TGTGCCAGCAGTTTATACCGGAGTCCGAATTCGAACACTGAAGCTTTCTTT	CASSLYRSPNSNTEAFF
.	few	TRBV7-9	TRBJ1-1	TGTGCCAGCAGCTTGTTAGGAGGAGGGAACACTGAAGCTTTCTTT	CASSLLGGGNTEAFF
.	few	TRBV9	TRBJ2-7	TGTGCCAGCACCCCCCTTTTTAGCGGTAAGATTTACGAGCAGTACTTC	CASTPLFSGKIYEQYF
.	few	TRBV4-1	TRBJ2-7	TGCGCCAGCAGCCAAGGGCGGATCTTCTACGAGCAGTACTTC	CASSQGRIFYEQYF
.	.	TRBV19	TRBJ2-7	TGTGCCAGTAGCCCTACAGCGAGGAGCTCCTACGAGCAGTACTTC	CASSPTARSSYEQYF
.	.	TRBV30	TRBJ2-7	TGTGCCTGGAGTGTAGGGGACGAGCAGTACTTC	CAWSVGDEQYF
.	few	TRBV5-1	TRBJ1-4	TGCGCCAGCAGCTATGACAGGCCAACTAATGAAAAACTGTTTTTT	CASSYDRPTNEKLFF
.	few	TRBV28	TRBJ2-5	TGTGCCAGCAGTGCAAAGCAAGAGACCCAGTACTTC	CASSAKQETQYF
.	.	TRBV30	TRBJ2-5	TGTGCCTGGAGAGGAGCGAAAGAGACCCAGTACTTC	CAWRGAKETQYF
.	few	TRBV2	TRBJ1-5	TGTGCCAGCAGACCCGTCAGTCTCCGCAATCAGCCCCAGCATTTT	CASRPVSLRNQPQHF
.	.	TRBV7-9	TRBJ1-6	TGTGCCAGCAGCCCCGGGTGGGGCTCACCCCTCCACTTT	CASSPGWGSPLHF
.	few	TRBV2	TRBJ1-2	TGTGCCAGCAGTTTAGACGCAAACTATGGCTACACCTTC	CASSLDANYGYTF
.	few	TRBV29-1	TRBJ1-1	TGCAGCGTTCAGGGCAGTATGAACACTGAAGCTTTCTTT	CSVQGSMNTEAFF
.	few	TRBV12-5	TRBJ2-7	TGTGCTAGTGGTTTGGGGACAGTCTCCTACGAGCAGTACTTC	CASGLGTVSYEQYF
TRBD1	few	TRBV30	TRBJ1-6	TGTGCCTGGAGGATGTTGACAGGGGATGGATCACCCCTCCACTTT	CAWRMLTGDGSPLHF
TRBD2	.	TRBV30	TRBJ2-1	TGTGCCTGGAGTCTGCTAGCGGGCCTGTACAATGAGCAGTTCTTC	CAWSLLAGLYNEQFF
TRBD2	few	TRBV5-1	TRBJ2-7	TGCGCCAGCAGCTTGCGTGGACTAGCGGGGACCTACGAGCAGTACTTC	CASSLRGLAGTYEQYF
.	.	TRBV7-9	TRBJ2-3	TGTGCCAGCAGCTTAGTCTCCGGGGCCAGCACAGATACGCAGTATTTT	CASSLVSGASTDTQYF
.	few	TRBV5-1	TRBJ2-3	TGCGCCAGCAGCTCACCCGACACTTATACGCAGTATTTT	CASSSPDTYTQYF
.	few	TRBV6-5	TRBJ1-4	TGTGCCAGCAGCCTCCGAGCAACTAATGAAAAACTGTTTTTT	CASSLRATNEKLFF
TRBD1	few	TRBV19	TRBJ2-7	TGTGCCAGTAGTCCCCTACCGGGACAGGGGGGCTCCTACGAGCAGTACTTC	CASSPLPGQGGSYEQYF
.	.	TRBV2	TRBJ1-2	TGTGCCAGCTGCTACACCAACTATGGCTACACCTTC	CASCYTNYGYTF
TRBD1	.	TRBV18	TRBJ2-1	TGTGCCAGCTCACTCCAGGGACAGAGCTCCTACAATGAGCAGTTCTTC	CASSLQGQSSYNEQFF
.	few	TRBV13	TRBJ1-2	TGTGCCAGCAGCCCATCAGGCTGGGGGCTGGGTAACTATGGCTACACCTTC	CASSPSGWGLGNYGYTF
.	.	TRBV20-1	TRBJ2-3	TGCAGTGTACTCGGGGCGCAGTATTTT	CSVLGAQYF
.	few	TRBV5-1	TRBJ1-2	TGCGCCAGCAGCTTGGACGAAACTTCTAACTATGGCTACACCTTC	CASSLDETSNYGYTF
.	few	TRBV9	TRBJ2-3	TGTGCCAGCAGCCCCAATCCCGATACGCAGTATTTT	CASSPNPDTQYF
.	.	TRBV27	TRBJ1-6	TGTGCCAGCAGTTATATCCGGGACACGAATAATTCACCCCTCCACTTT	CASSYIRDTNNSPLHF